The 12 T cell receptor beta chains below were found in one sample sequenced in a study of blood T cell repertoires in COVID-19. Sequencing was performed with immunoSEQ multiplex PCR; in TCRdb, only in-frame clones are kept and a portion is missing. The repertoire consists of about 260,000 clones, with 65% to 90% occurring once and the leading ten covering just under 2%. Sequencing input: peripheral blood. Every receptor here comes from a man aged 25-45 years with active or convalescent COVID-19.

The V gene is TRBV10-1, the J gene TRBJ1-1; 7 bases align to TRBD1. J was trimmed by 0 bases and V by 8 bases; bases with no gene match: 9. The CDR3 is 15 residues long. CDR1 and CDR2 from the germline V gene are WNHNN and SYGVQD (reference sequence). CDR3 nucleotide sequence: TGCGCCAGCGGGAATAGACAGGGCCTGAACACTGAAGCTTTCTTT. It specifies CASGNRQGLNTEAFF.

This sequence joins TRBV11-2 and TRBJ2-3, with 10 bases fitting TRBD1. This CDR3 region has 14 residues. V was clipped by 5 bases and J by 3 bases; unmatched bases: 2. Germline lookup yields CDR1 SGHAT and CDR2 FQNNGV. This CDR3 is CASSLDRGTDTQYF. The CDR3 bases are TGTGCCAGCAGCCTGGACAGGGGGACAGATACGCAGTATTTT.

This chain connects TRBV10-1 to TRBJ2-5; possibly TRBD2 for D (6 bases). This CDR3 spans 15 amino acids. Germline V gene data show CDR1 as WNHNN and CDR2 as SYGVQD (reference sequence). Trimming took off 3 bases at V and 1 base at J, with 12 bases between the two ends. CDR3 bases: TGCGCCAGCAGTGAAGGCGGGGCGACCCAAGAGACCCAGTACTTC. Its translation: CASSEGGATQETQYF.

The chain is built from TRBV6-5 and TRBJ1-1; D may be TRBD1 (5 bases). The germline V and J ends were trimmed by 6 bases and 2 bases, with 10 bases remaining between them. Germline assignment: CDR1 MNHEY and CDR2 SVGAGI. The CDR3 covers 13 residues. The CDR3: CASRNRRNTEAFF. CDR3 in DNA: TGTGCCAGCAGAAACAGGAGAAACACTGAAGCTTTCTTT.

The J gene is TRBJ1-1, the V gene TRBV6-5; TRBD1 matches at 7 bases. This CDR3 region has 14 residues. Germline CDR1 and CDR2: MNHEY and SVGAGI. V was clipped by 6 bases and J by 4 bases; unmatched bases: 8. The CDR3, as DNA: TGTGCCAGCAGCACGCAGGGGGGTGGCACTGAAGCTTTCTTT. Translating it yields CASSTQGGGTEAFF.

A few counts support this clone. The chain joins TRBV19 to TRBJ1-2, with 7 bases fitting TRBD1. The CDR3 is 15 amino acids. Germline-derived CDR1 and CDR2 are LNHDA and SQIVND (reference sequence). The junction had 10 bases not matched to a gene; V was cut back by 1 base and J by 8 bases. The CDR3, as DNA: TGTGCCAGTAGTATAGTTCCGGTTCGGGGACAGGGCTACACCTTC. The encoded protein is CASSIVPVRGQGYTF. The whole variable domain, filled in from reference TRBV19 and TRBJ1-2, reads DGGITQSPKYLFRKEGQNVTLSCEQNLNHDAMYWYRQDPGQGLRLIYYSQIVNDFQKGDIAEGYSVSREKKESFPLTVTSAQKNPTAFYLCASSIVPVRGQGYTFGSGTRLTVV.

V usage is TRBV6-1 and J usage is TRBJ2-7, with 9 bases lining up with TRBD1. This CDR3 comprises 15 residues. Trimming at V came to 2 bases and at J to 1 base, leaving 3 bases not matched to a gene. Per germline, CDR1 MNHNS and CDR2 SASEGT. CDR3 DNA sequence: TGTGCCAGCAGTGAACTGGGACAGGGATCCTACGAGCAGTACTTC. It yields the protein CASSELGQGSYEQYF.

The chain links TRBV5-1 to TRBJ2-1; maybe TRBD1 (5 bases). CDR3 length equals 14 residues. Trimming took 3 bases from V and 6 from J, leaving 13 bases between them. Germline CDR1 SGHRS, CDR2 YFSETQ. The CDR3 region has the DNA TGCGCCAGCAGCTGGGGCGGCACGAGCAATGAGCAGTTCTTC. Encoded protein: CASSWGGTSNEQFF.

This chain joins TRBV6-4 and TRBJ1-1; 7 nucleotides agree with TRBD1. V was clipped by 2 bases and J by 1 base; unmatched bases: 4. The germline V gene has CDR1 MRHNA and CDR2 SNTAGT. The length of the CDR3 is 15 residues. CDR3 DNA sequence: TGTGCCAGCAGTGACGACCGGGACAGGAACACTGAAGCTTTCTTT. Translating it yields CASSDDRDRNTEAFF.

The gene calls are TRBV30 and TRBJ1-4; D is uncertain. This CDR3 is built from 13 residues. Germline CDR1 reads GTSNPN; CDR2 reads SVGIG (reference sequence). The ends were cut back, 4 bases at V and 4 bases at J, with 10 bases in the middle. Written as DNA, the CDR3 is TGTGCCTGGATTCCGCCGGGTAATGAAAAACTGTTTTTT. This gives the protein CAWIPPGNEKLFF. The full variable domain, rest sourced from reference TRBV30 and TRBJ1-4, is SQTIHQWPATLVQPVGSPLSLECTVEGTSNPNLYWYRQAAGRGLQLLFYSVGIGQISSEVPQNLSASRPQDRQFILSSKKLLLSDSGFYLCAWIPPGNEKLFFGSGTQLSVL.

The genes are TRBV19 and TRBJ1-1; D is unclear. Per germline, CDR1 LNHDA and CDR2 SQIVND (reference sequence). This CDR3 is 18 amino acids long. V was pared by 6 bases and J by 1 base, with 24 bases between. CDR3 residues: CASRPAGNMARSNTEAFF. CDR3 nucleotides: TGTGCCAGTAGACCAGCGGGCAACATGGCCAGATCGAACACTGAAGCTTTCTTT.

The sample holds a few counts of this clone. V gene TRBV7-9 combines with J gene TRBJ2-7, with 10 bases that match TRBD1. The V gene's germline CDR1 is SEHNR and CDR2 FQNEAQ (reference sequence). The V gene end was trimmed by 5 bases and the J gene end by 5 bases; junction bases not matched to a gene: 6. The length of the CDR3 is 14 residues. CDR3 in amino acids: CASSPKTGGDEQYF. The CDR3, as DNA: TGTGCCAGCAGCCCCAAGACAGGGGGCGACGAGCAGTACTTC.